This T cell receptor beta chain stems from a study of T cell responses to AZD1222 COVID-19 vaccine. Sequenced by immunoSEQ multiplex PCR; TCRdb stores in-frame clones only, minus some. The data hold some 98,000 clones, with 88% observed a single time. The germline V gene has CDR1 SGHAT and CDR2 FQNNGV. This CDR3 has 15 residues. V gave up 0 bases and J gave up 6 bases, with 11 bases separating them. A remark on this clone: The antigen is not known.

Study-wide points: CD4 TCRs linked to vaccination spanned spike, dominating at 160-218 and 743-854.

The specimen comprised peripheral blood, sampled 28 days after the second AZD1222 dose. The rearrangement uses TRBV11-2 and TRBJ2-2; possible D gene TRBD1, 6 bases. The sequence was obtained from an adult who received the AZD1222 COVID-19 vaccine. The CDR3 sequence: CASSLDPGVAGELFF. CDR3 DNA: TGTGCCAGCAGCTTAGACCCAGGGGTGGCCGGGGAGCTGTTTTTT. The full variable domain, in which reference TRBV11-2 and TRBJ2-2 provide the parts outside the CDR3, is EAGVAQSPRYKIIEKRQSVAFWCNPISGHATLYWYQQILGQGPKLLIQFQNNGVVDDSQLPKDRFSAERLKGVDSTLKIQPAKLEDSAVYLCASSLDPGVAGELFFGEGSRLTVL.